These 25 T cell receptor beta chains share one sample of origin, sequenced in a study of T cells in localized non-small cell lung cancer. The table came from immunoSEQ multiplex PCR; TCRdb's copy has only in-frame clones and leaves some out. The data hold about 70,000 clones, with about 88% observed a single time. The material was peripheral blood, obtained before any cancer treatment. Receptors originate from a female donor older than 55 with stage I lung adenocarcinoma.

V usage is TRBV27 and J usage is TRBJ2-3; 8 bases fit TRBD2. V gave up 3 bases and J gave up 5 bases; unmatched junction bases: 7. The CDR3 is 15 amino acids. Germline assignment: CDR1 MNHEY and CDR2 SMNVEV (reference sequence). Here the CDR3 DNA reads TGTGCCAGCAGTTTTATCGGGGGGGCCAAAGATACGCAGTATTTT. It yields the protein CASSFIGGAKDTQYF.

The chain joins TRBV19 to TRBJ2-7, with unresolved D. The CDR3 is 15 amino acids. Germline V gene data show CDR1 as LNHDA and CDR2 as SQIVND (reference sequence). The ends were cut back, 1 base at V and 2 bases at J, with 12 bases in the middle. DNA for the CDR3: TGTGCCAGTAGTATAGGAGCAGGAACGACCTACGAGCAGTACTTC. It is translated as CASSIGAGTTYEQYF.

The chain joins TRBV10-3 to TRBJ2-2, with D unclear. There are 14 residues in the CDR3. The V end was cut by 3 bases, the J end by 6 bases, with 11 bases between. Germline values: CDR1 ENHRY, CDR2 SYGVKD. CDR3 nucleotides: TGTGCCATCAGTGAAGCGCTCAACGCCGGGGAGCTGTTTTTT. Translated: CAISEALNAGELFF.

The chain carries TRBV7-8 and TRBJ1-2; D is unclear. With 2 bases removed from V and 3 bases from J, the gap between germline ends came to 13 bases. Germline CDR1 reads SGHVS; CDR2 reads FQNEAQ. CDR3 length: 15 residues. CDR3 DNA sequence: TGTGCCAGCAGCTTAAGAGGGATCTCGGACTATGGCTACACCTTC. It is translated as CASSLRGISDYGYTF.

This clone was seen more than once but under ten times. Here the CDR3 DNA reads TGTGCCAGCAGCTCACAGGCTCAGAGGGATACGCAGTATTTT. It translates to CASSSQAQRDTQYF. The J gene is TRBJ2-3, the V gene TRBV7-3, with D maybe TRBD1 (5 bases). The CDR3 consists of 14 residues. The germline V gene encodes CDR1 SGHTA and CDR2 FQGTGA. The V gene lost 4 bases and the J gene lost 6 bases, with 14 bases spanning the gap. The complete variable domain, with remaining parts taken from reference TRBV7-3 and TRBJ2-3, reads GAGVSQTPSNKVTEKGKYVELRCDPISGHTALYWYRQSLGQGPEFLIYFQGTGAADDSGLPNDRFFAVRPEGSVSTLKIQRTERGDSAVYLCASSSQAQRDTQYFGPGTRLTVL.

This clone is a singleton in its sample. The chain couples TRBV29-1 to TRBJ2-7; D is ambiguous. The V end lost 4 bases, the J end lost 1 base, and 11 bases lay between the germline ends. CDR3 size: 13 residues. The germline CDR1 and CDR2 sequences are SQVTM and ANQGSEA. CDR3 DNA sequence: TGCAGCGTTGTTCATTCTGCATCCTACGAGCAGTACTTC. This gives the protein CSVVHSASYEQYF.

The gene calls are TRBV6-1 and TRBJ2-5; 10 positions match TRBD1. V lost 0 bases, J lost 10 bases, and 17 bases stayed unmatched. The CDR3 runs to 18 residues. Germline V gene sequence: CDR1 MNHNS, CDR2 SASEGT. The CDR3 loop is CASSEALLGQGPPRDQYF. In DNA, the CDR3 is TGTGCCAGCAGTGAAGCGCTGTTGGGACAGGGGCCCCCCAGGGACCAGTACTTC.

The rearrangement joins TRBV5-6 to TRBJ2-5, with TRBD2 as a possible D gene (6 bases). Deletions cut 0 bases from V and 8 bases from J, with 11 bases between. The CDR3 is 13 amino acids. The germline CDR1 and CDR2 sequences are SGHDT and YYEEEE. The CDR3 DNA reads as TGTGCCAGCAGCTTGGGCGGGGCGCGAACCCAGTACTTC. It yields the protein CASSLGGARTQYF.

The chain uses TRBV27 and TRBJ1-3; D possibly corresponds to TRBD1 (5 bases). Deletions cut 6 bases from V and 4 bases from J, with 13 bases between. This CDR3 is built from 14 residues. Looked up from germline, CDR1 is MNHEY and CDR2 is SMNVEV (reference sequence). The CDR3 region is CASSPGTEGNTIYF. In nucleotides, the CDR3 is TGTGCCAGCAGCCCAGGGACGGAAGGAAACACCATATATTTT.

The gene calls are TRBV15 and TRBJ2-4; D is uncertain. Looked up from germline, CDR1 is LNHNV and CDR2 is YYDKDF (reference sequence). This CDR3 is built from 15 residues. Trimming cost V 5 bases and J 3 bases, with 14 bases left between them. The CDR3, as DNA: TGTGCCACCAGCGTCGCCGGTTTCGTCAAAAACATTCAGTACTTC. This codes for CATSVAGFVKNIQYF.

The table lists this clone with a few counts. The J gene is TRBJ1-1, the V gene TRBV28; D call uncertain. The CDR3 contains 10 residues. Germline V lookup: CDR1 MDHEN, CDR2 SYDVKM. Trimming shortened V by 8 bases and J by 7 bases, and 8 bases separated the two germline ends. The DNA for the CDR3 is TGTGCCAGCGGCTCTGTTGAAGCTTTCTTT. Its translation is CASGSVEAFF.

This clone was observed once. The chain carries TRBV19 and TRBJ2-5, with D tentatively TRBD1 (7 bases). The CDR3 has 15 amino acids. Looked up from germline, CDR1 is LNHDA and CDR2 is SQIVND (reference sequence). The V end lost 10 bases, the J end lost 5 bases, and 23 bases lay between the germline ends. CDR3 nucleotides: TGTGCCACCGGGAGACAGGGAAGCTCAGGGGAGACCCAGTACTTC. Translating it yields CATGRQGSSGETQYF.

V and J are TRBV7-2 and TRBJ2-7; TRBD1 agrees at 8 bases. The length of the CDR3 is 15 residues. J gave up 10 bases and V 5 bases, and 16 bases lay outside the gene matches. Germline CDR1 is SGHTA and CDR2 is FQGNSA. The CDR3 DNA reads as TGTGCCAGCAGCGCCCGAACCTCTGGACAGGGAACTCAGTACTTC. As protein: CASSARTSGQGTQYF.

This clone turned up a few times. The same CDR3 also results from other DNA sequences found in this sample. The chain couples TRBV7-2 to TRBJ2-6; TRBD2 might be the D (5 bases). The V end was cut by 5 bases, the J end by 0 bases, with 11 bases between. CDR1 and CDR2 (germline): SGHTA, FQGNSA. This CDR3 spans 16 amino acids. The CDR3 loop is CASSRHRDSGANVLTF. The DNA for the CDR3 is TGTGCCAGCAGCCGACACCGGGACTCTGGGGCCAACGTCCTGACTTTC.

The genes are TRBV18 and TRBJ2-5; D ambiguous. The CDR3 length is 16 residues. The germline gives CDR1 KGHSH, CDR2 LQKENI. Trimming left V 4 bases short and J 0 bases short, with 15 bases between. The CDR3 coding sequence is TGTGCCAGCTCACGCCCTCTCACCACGTACCAAGAGACCCAGTACTTC. This codes for CASSRPLTTYQETQYF.

The chain couples TRBV19 to TRBJ2-3; 9 bases are a match to TRBD2. V shed 6 bases, J shed 6 bases, and the junction held 13 bases outside the gene matches. The CDR3 runs 16 residues. In germline, CDR1 is LNHDA, CDR2 SQIVND (reference sequence). CDR3 sequence: CASRSLEASGKDTQYF. The DNA of the CDR3 is TGTGCCAGTAGAAGTCTTGAGGCTAGCGGGAAGGATACGCAGTATTTT.

The CDR3 protein is CASSRASGTTTYEQYF. Written as DNA, the CDR3 is TGCGCCAGCAGTAGGGCTAGCGGGACTACCACCTACGAGCAGTACTTC. V and J are TRBV5-1 and TRBJ2-7, with TRBD2 identical over 9 bases. Looked up from germline, CDR1 is SGHRS and CDR2 is YFSETQ. The CDR3 is made up of 16 amino acids. Unmatched junction bases numbered 11, after V lost 5 bases and J lost 2 bases. Looking up the rest from reference TRBV5-1 and TRBJ2-7 gives the full variable domain: KAGVTQTPRYLIKTRGQQVTLSCSPISGHRSVSWYQQTPGQGLQFLFEYFSETQRNKGNFPGRFSGRQFSNSRSEMNVSTLELGDSALYLCASSRASGTTTYEQYFGPGTRLTVT.

The chain uses TRBV4-2 and TRBJ1-6; perhaps TRBD1 as D (5 bases). This CDR3 region has 13 residues. Trimming removed 3 bases at V and 5 bases at J, with 5 bases between. The V gene's germline CDR1 is LGHNA and CDR2 YNFKEQ. CDR3 sequence reads: CASSQGDNSPLHF. CDR3 nucleotide sequence: TGTGCCAGCAGCCAGGGGGATAATTCACCCCTCCACTTT.

For the CDR3, the DNA is TGTGCCAGCAGTGCCTCCTACGAGCAGTACTTC. It codes for CASSASYEQYF. The V gene is TRBV6-1, the J gene TRBJ2-7, with D hard to call. Trimming took 4 bases from V and 0 from J, leaving 1 base between them. Germline CDR1 MNHNS, CDR2 SASEGT. There are 11 residues in the CDR3.

V gene TRBV6-1 combines with J gene TRBJ2-5; TRBD2 matches 9 bases. Losses at the gene ends were 6 bases for V and 4 bases for J; bases not matched to a gene: 3. The germline V gene encodes CDR1 MNHNS and CDR2 SASEGT. The CDR3 runs 13 residues. CDR3 sequence reads: CASSLLAGETQYF. The DNA for the CDR3 is TGTGCCAGCAGCTTACTAGCGGGAGAGACCCAGTACTTC.

The rearrangement uses TRBV7-3 and TRBJ2-1, with D perhaps TRBD1 (6 bases). This CDR3 is built from 14 residues. The germline V and J ends were trimmed by 2 bases and 6 bases, with 11 bases remaining between them. The germline CDR1 and CDR2 sequences are SGHTA and FQGTGA. The CDR3 spells CASSLGRGGNEQFF. CDR3 coding DNA: TGTGCCAGCAGCTTAGGACGAGGGGGCAATGAGCAGTTCTTC.

This clone was recorded once. The chain carries TRBV7-3 and TRBJ2-3; D is possibly TRBD2 (6 bases). CDR1 SGHTA and CDR2 FQGTGA come from the germline V gene. V was trimmed by 3 bases and J by 2 bases, leaving 12 bases between them. This CDR3 is built from 15 residues. CDR3 amino acids: CASSFRDSLTDTQYF. The CDR3 DNA reads as TGTGCCAGCAGCTTCAGGGACTCCCTCACAGATACGCAGTATTTT.

This clone occurred a few times. V is TRBV28 and J is TRBJ1-2; no clear D. This CDR3 comprises 15 residues. Trimming pared 6 bases from V and 5 bases from J, leaving 19 bases between. The germline CDR1 and CDR2 sequences are MDHEN and SYDVKM. The CDR3 coding sequence is TGTGCCAGCAGGCCCGGCTGGAAAGGCCCTTATGGCTACACCTTC. It is translated as CASRPGWKGPYGYTF.

V and J are TRBV19 and TRBJ1-1; D ambiguous. V was pared by 6 bases and J by 6 bases, with 23 bases between. Per germline, CDR1 LNHDA and CDR2 SQIVND (reference sequence). CDR3 length: 16 amino acids. The CDR3 bases are TGTGCCAGTAGACCCGCGTGGCGGGGAGAAGAGGCTGAAGCTTTCTTT. This sequence encodes CASRPAWRGEEAEAFF. The variable domain in full, completed from reference TRBV19 and TRBJ1-1, reads DGGITQSPKYLFRKEGQNVTLSCEQNLNHDAMYWYRQDPGQGLRLIYYSQIVNDFQKGDIAEGYSVSREKKESFPLTVTSAQKNPTAFYLCASRPAWRGEEAEAFFGQGTRLTVV.

The count of this clone is one. This rearrangement joins TRBV9 to TRBJ2-2; TRBD2 is a possible D gene (5 bases). There are 16 residues in the CDR3. V lost 0 bases to trimming and J lost 3 bases, with 12 bases between them. CDR1 is SGDLS and CDR2 is YYNGEE in the germline V gene. CDR3 DNA: TGTGCCAGCAGCGTAGAAGGAGGAAGTTACACCGGGGAGCTGTTTTTT. It is translated as CASSVEGGSYTGELFF.